This entry lists 10 T cell receptor beta chains sequenced from one sample in a study of vaccination effects on CD4 cells after COVID-19. Sequencing used immunoSEQ multiplex PCR; TCRdb keeps in-frame clones, though not all of them. The sample records 60,000 to 80,000 clones, roughly 81% being singletons. It was after approximately 11 days of culture that CD4+ T cells were isolated. As their vaccination, participants received two doses of either BNT162b2 or mRNA-1273. Which antigens these TCRs recognize remains unknown. Sample: CD4+ T cells from PBMCs cultured without peptide, taken after COVID-19 vaccination. The receptors stem from a human donor who received a COVID-19 vaccine.

This chain joins TRBV14 and TRBJ1-4; no clear D. Germline V gene data show CDR1 as SGHDN and CDR2 as FVKESK. The CDR3 has 15 residues. Trimming removed 2 bases at V and 4 bases at J, with 11 bases between. CDR3 residues: CASSQLGWSNEKLFF. DNA of the CDR3: TGTGCCAGCAGCCAACTAGGTTGGAGTAATGAAAAACTGTTTTTT.

The chain links TRBV6-1 to TRBJ2-1, with TRBD2 matching 7 bases. Per the germline V gene, CDR1 is MNHNS and CDR2 is SASEGT. V was clipped by 6 bases and J by 7 bases; unmatched bases: 18. The CDR3 is 17 amino acids. For the CDR3, the DNA is TGTGCCAGCAGAGAACCCAGCGATGGCGGGGGACGGAATGAGCAGTTCTTC. Protein sequence: CASREPSDGGGRNEQFF.

The rearrangement links TRBV2 to TRBJ2-3, with TRBD2 matching 9 bases. The germline gives CDR1 SNHLY, CDR2 FYNNEI. This CDR3 has 15 amino acids. The J segment lost 6 bases and the V segment lost 0 bases, leaving 4 bases of the junction unmatched. The CDR3 nucleotides are TGTGCCAGCAGTGAAGCTAGCGGGGGTGGGGATACGCAGTATTTT. Residues: CASSEASGGGDTQYF.

The chain has TRBV24-1 and TRBJ2-4; 9 bases are a match to TRBD2. CDR1 is KGHDR and CDR2 is SFDVKD in the germline V gene. The ends lost 2 bases at V and 1 base at J; junction bases unmatched: 5. CDR3 size: 17 residues. The CDR3 DNA is TGTGCCACCAGTGATTCCGGCCTAGCGGGGGCCAAAAACATTCAGTACTTC. This gives the protein CATSDSGLAGAKNIQYF.

This clone came up a few times. The genes are TRBV19 and TRBJ1-4; 9 bases agree with TRBD1. V gave up 5 bases and J gave up 6 bases; unmatched junction bases: 7. CDR3 length equals 15 residues. Looked up from germline, CDR1 is LNHDA and CDR2 is SQIVND (reference sequence). For the CDR3, the DNA is TGTGCCAGTAGTCTTCGGACAGGGGAGTATGAAAAACTGTTTTTT. Translation gives CASSLRTGEYEKLFF.

CDR3 DNA sequence: TGCGCCAGCAGCTTGGAACTACGAACCTACAATGAGCAGTTCTTC. Protein sequence: CASSLELRTYNEQFF. This chain joins TRBV5-1 and TRBJ2-1; D not resolved. V lost 0 bases, J lost 2 bases, and 9 bases lay in between. Germline assignment: CDR1 SGHRS and CDR2 YFSETQ. This CDR3 is 15 amino acids long.

This chain links TRBV6-5 with TRBJ2-2; no clear D gene. This CDR3 spans 16 amino acids. Trimming took 0 bases from V and 1 from J, leaving 9 bases between them. Germline assignment: CDR1 MNHEY and CDR2 SVGAGI. As DNA, the CDR3 is TGTGCCAGCAGTTACTCACCGCGACAGAACACCGGGGAGCTGTTTTTT. Its translation: CASSYSPRQNTGELFF.

The chain has TRBV5-1 and TRBJ2-1, with TRBD1 matching 7 bases. The CDR3 is made up of 16 amino acids. V dropped 4 bases and J dropped 0; count of bases not matched to a gene: 7. Germline CDR1 and CDR2: SGHRS and YFSETQ. The CDR3 is CASSVGQTSSYNEQFF. CDR3 bases: TGCGCCAGCAGCGTGGGACAGACGAGCTCCTACAATGAGCAGTTCTTC.

This clone was picked up one time. The chain recombines TRBV18 with TRBJ2-1, with 11 nucleotides matching TRBD2. Germline-derived CDR1 and CDR2 are KGHSH and LQKENI. The CDR3 runs 16 residues. The trim removed 3 bases at V and 10 bases at J, leaving 11 bases unmatched. The CDR3 loop is CASSPTELAGGREQFF. The CDR3 coding sequence is TGTGCCAGCTCACCTACGGAGCTAGCGGGGGGACGAGAGCAGTTCTTC. The full variable domain, rest sourced from reference TRBV18 and TRBJ2-1, is NAGVMQNPRHLVRRRGQEARLRCSPMKGHSHVYWYRQLPEEGLKFMVYLQKENIIDESGMPKERFSAEFPKEGPSILRIQQVVRGDSAAYFCASSPTELAGGREQFFGPGTRLTVL.

The rearrangement uses TRBV7-2 and TRBJ2-1; D is unresolved. CDR1 is SGHTA, CDR2 FQGNSA, per germline. This CDR3 region has 13 residues. V was trimmed by 1 base and J by 3 bases, leaving 4 bases between them. In nucleotides, the CDR3 is TGTGCCAGCAGCTTAGTGCTCTACAATGAGCAGTTCTTC. Translating gives CASSLVLYNEQFF. Drawing the rest from reference TRBV7-2 and TRBJ2-1, the complete variable domain is GAGVSQSPSNKVTEKGKDVELRCDPISGHTALYWYRQSLGQGLEFLIYFQGNSAPDKSGLPSDRFSAERTGGSVSTLTIQRTQQEDSAVYLCASSLVLYNEQFFGPGTRLTVL.